Presented here are 21 T cell receptor beta chains from one specimen sequenced in a study of molecular identifiers for immune sequencing clone quantification. MiXCR, run by TCRdb on the PCR reads, gives a single entry per CDR3 protein. The sample includes about 19,000 distinct CDR3 sequences, 20% to 25% of them seen just once. What was sequenced was naive CD8+ T cells from blood, with Jurkat cell RNA spiked in. Subset described: FACS-sorted CD8+CD4-CCR7+CD45RA+ naive T cells. The receptors originated from a human donor in good health. Some libraries in this study had Jurkat cell RNA spiked in.

The chain carries TRBV3-1 and TRBJ2-1; D could derive from TRBD1 or TRBD2 (5 bases each). Between the trimmed V and J ends, which lost 4 bases and 4 bases, there was a span of 17 bases. The CDR3 extends over 16 amino acids. Germline values: CDR1 LGHDT, CDR2 YNNKEL (reference sequence). The CDR3 reads CASSLPGPPGYNEQFF. The CDR3 nucleotides are TGTGCCAGCAGCCTACCGGGGCCTCCAGGATACAATGAGCAGTTCTTC.

This clonotype has ten or more counts. This rearrangement joins TRBV4-3 to TRBJ2-6, with D possibly called TRBD1 or TRBD2 (5 bases each). V was cut by 3 bases and J by 4 bases, with 22 bases left in between. Germline V CDR1 and CDR2: LGHNA, YSLEER. This CDR3 contains 19 residues. CDR3 in DNA: TGCGCCAGCAGCCAGACCTCAGGTACGGGGCTTTACGGGGCCAACGTCCTGACTTTC. Its protein is CASSQTSGTGLYGANVLTF.

This clonotype was recorded a few times. The genes are TRBV12-3 or TRBV12-4 and TRBJ2-5, with 12 bases fitting TRBD2. This CDR3 contains 14 residues. After removal of 4 bases from V and 4 bases from J, the junction contained 1 base not matched to a gene. CDR3 sequence (DNA): TGTGCCAGCAGTTCACTAGCGGGAGGAGAGACCCAGTACTTC. Amino acids: CASSSLAGGETQYF.

This clonotype occurred many times. The chain carries TRBV9 and TRBJ2-7; D remains ambiguous. Germline V CDR1 and CDR2: SGDLS, YYNGEE. V was shortened by 3 bases and J by 2 bases, with 6 bases between the two germline ends. The CDR3 is 12 amino acids. The CDR3 region has the DNA TGTGCCAGCAGCGCAGACACCTACGAGCAGTACTTC. Translated, it gives CASSADTYEQYF.

This clonotype appeared a few times. The V and J genes are TRBV9 and TRBJ2-4, with D possibly being TRBD1 or TRBD2 (5 bases each). Trimming cost V 4 bases and J 10 bases, with 15 bases left between them. The length of the CDR3 is 13 residues. Germline loops: CDR1 SGDLS, CDR2 YYNGEE. CDR3 amino acids: CASSRDGPGIQYF. The CDR3 DNA follows: TGTGCCAGCAGCCGGGACGGCCCGGGGATTCAGTACTTC.

The rearrangement uses TRBV20-1 and TRBJ2-7; TRBD1 is a possible D gene (6 bases). Germline CDR1 DFQATT, CDR2 SNEGSKA (reference sequence). V was clipped by 1 base and J by 3 bases, with 13 bases between them. The CDR3 loop spans 14 amino acids. The chain's CDR3 is CSARATGHGYEQYF. The CDR3 DNA is TGCAGTGCTAGAGCGACAGGTCATGGCTACGAGCAGTACTTC.

CDR3 coding DNA: TGTGCCAGCAGTCCCTATCCCCCCTATGGCTACACCTTC. Protein: CASSPYPPYGYTF. The chain couples TRBV27 to TRBJ1-2; D is undetermined. V gave up 5 bases and J gave up 4 bases, with 11 bases separating them. This CDR3 is 13 amino acids long. Germline V lookup: CDR1 MNHEY, CDR2 SMNVEV (reference sequence).

Worth noting for this clonotype: This could be a read error, since a much larger clone is one nucleotide away. This chain connects TRBV28 to TRBJ1-2; no clear D. CDR3 length equals 13 residues. Germline V gene data show CDR1 as MDHEN and CDR2 as SYDVKM. In DNA form, the CDR3 reads TGTGCCGGCAGTCCGGACGGTAACTATGGCTACACCTTC. Protein: CAGSPDGNYGYTF.

The J gene is TRBJ2-1, the V gene TRBV19; possibly TRBD2 for D (5 bases). The CDR3 contains 13 residues. Germline CDR1 LNHDA, CDR2 SQIVND (reference sequence). Trimming removed 3 bases from V and 8 bases from J, with 11 bases in between. CDR3 nucleotide sequence: TGTGCCAGTAGTATCGAGGGTGAGGATGAGCAGTTCTTC. This sequence encodes CASSIEGEDEQFF.

At least ten counts were recorded for this clonotype. The chain recombines TRBV6-5 with TRBJ2-3; 8 nucleotides agree with TRBD1. V lost 6 bases and J lost 2; bases outside the gene matches: 10. Germline loops: CDR1 MNHEY, CDR2 SVGAGI. This CDR3 is built from 16 residues. The CDR3 DNA reads as TGTGCCAGCAGGACAGGGGAGGCAGGACTCACAGATACGCAGTATTTT. It specifies CASRTGEAGLTDTQYF.

Details on this clonotype: At one of its ends the junction is not consistent with the germline gene, which may arise from a read error. The chain couples TRBV11-2 to TRBJ2-2; 10 bases map to TRBD2. The CDR3 extends over 16 amino acids. CDR1 and CDR2 from the germline V gene are SGHAT and FQNNGV. As DNA, the CDR3 is TGTGCCAACAGCTTAGAGGCTAGCGGGAGAACCGGGGAGCTGTTTTTT. It is translated as CANSLEASGRTGELFF. Full variable domain (rest looked up from reference TRBV11-2 and TRBJ2-2): EAGVAQSPRYKIIEKRQSVAFWCNPISGHATLYWYQQILGQGPKLLIQFQNNGVVDDSQLPKDRFSAERLKGVDSTLKIQPAKLEDSAVYLCANSLEASGRTGELFFGEGSRLTVL.

This chain uses TRBV29-1 with TRBJ2-7; weak D call: TRBD2 (5 bases). This CDR3 is built from 11 residues. The germline V gene has CDR1 SQVTM and CDR2 ANQGSEA. The germline V and J ends were trimmed by 6 bases and 4 bases, with 10 bases remaining between them. The CDR3 is CSVTSGYEQYF. CDR3 nucleotide sequence: TGCAGCGTGACATCGGGATACGAGCAGTACTTC.

This clonotype was observed at least ten times. The gene calls are TRBV7-8 and TRBJ2-1; possibly TRBD1 for D (6 bases). Germline CDR1 is SGHVS and CDR2 is FQNEAQ. V lost 1 base and J lost 12, with 13 bases in between. The CDR3 is 13 amino acids. This chain's CDR3 is CASSLGLRGGQFF. CDR3 bases: TGTGCCAGCAGCTTAGGTCTACGAGGGGGGCAGTTCTTC.

This clonotype is classed as medium-sized. The genes are TRBV7-6 and TRBJ2-3, with 11 nucleotides matching TRBD2. V lost 5 bases, J lost 5 bases, and 9 bases stayed unmatched. This CDR3 spans 16 amino acids. Germline CDR1 SGHVS, CDR2 FNYEAQ. The CDR3 spells CASSKTSGEGGDTQYF. CDR3 coding DNA: TGTGCCAGCAGCAAGACTAGCGGGGAAGGGGGAGATACGCAGTATTTT. Looking up the rest from reference TRBV7-6 and TRBJ2-3 gives the full variable domain: GAGVSQSPRYKVTKRGQDVALRCDPISGHVSLYWYRQALGQGPEFLTYFNYEAQQDKSGLPNDRFSAERPEGSISTLTIQRTEQRDSAMYRCASSKTSGEGGDTQYFGPGTRLTVL.

There are a few counts of this clonotype. This may arise from a read error, as a much more abundant clone is one base away. The CDR3 bases are TGTACCAGCAGTTATCAGACAGGGTGGAATGAGCAGTTCTTC. Translating gives CTSSYQTGWNEQFF. The chain joins TRBV6-5 to TRBJ2-1; 7 bases match TRBD1. The CDR3 runs to 14 residues. Per germline, CDR1 MNHEY and CDR2 SVGAGI.

This clonotype was observed many times. The V gene is TRBV7-6, the J gene TRBJ2-3; TRBD1 or TRBD2 may be the D gene (5 bases each). Germline V CDR1 and CDR2: SGHVS, FNYEAQ. The V and J ends lost 1 base and 1 base respectively, with 12 bases between them. The CDR3 sequence is 16 residues long. The CDR3 bases are TGTGCCAGCAGCTTAGGTGGGGGTTCCCGCACAGATACGCAGTATTTT. This translates into CASSLGGGSRTDTQYF.

Concerning this clonotype itself: This CDR3 is missing its conserved last phenylalanine or tryptophan, likely due to a read error. This rearrangement joins TRBV9 to TRBJ2-2; the D gene is possibly TRBD2 (5 bases). The V gene's germline CDR1 is SGDLS and CDR2 YYNGEE. The CDR3 runs 13 residues. This chain's CDR3 is CANSGGPPGELFL. CDR3 bases: TGTGCCAACAGCGGCGGGCCTCCGGGGGAGCTGTTTCTT.

A remark on this clonotype: A single base separates this from a much larger clone, so it may be a read error. This rearrangement joins TRBV2 to TRBJ2-2; D could derive from TRBD1 or TRBD2 (6 bases each). The CDR3 is 14 residues long. The germline CDR1 and CDR2 sequences are SNHLY and FYNNEI. DNA of the CDR3: TGTGCCAGCAGACCCGGACAGATCACCGGGGGGCTGTTTTTT. Protein: CASRPGQITGGLFF.

In the case of this clonotype: A much larger clone is a single base away; this may be a read error. This CDR3 fails to terminate in the conserved phenylalanine or tryptophan, so it likely reflects a read error. The rearrangement links TRBV7-8 to TRBJ2-7; D call uncertain. Germline V gene sequence: CDR1 SGHVS, CDR2 FQNEAQ. The V end was cut by 2 bases, the J end by 4 bases, with 9 bases between. CDR3 length equals 13 residues. The DNA for the CDR3 is TGTGCCAGCAGCTTATCCACTGGATACGAGCAGTACTTA. Residues: CASSLSTGYEQYL.

This clonotype has ten or more counts. The J gene is TRBJ1-2, the V gene TRBV29-1; no clear D gene. Germline CDR1 SQVTM, CDR2 ANQGSEA. Trimming took 4 bases from V and 4 from J, leaving 7 bases between them. The CDR3 extends over 11 amino acids. DNA for the CDR3: TGCAGCGTTGCCTCCCTCTATGGCTACACCTTC. Translation: CSVASLYGYTF.

Concerning this clonotype: This sequence may be a read error, since a much larger clone differs from it by one base. In DNA form, the CDR3 reads TGTGCCAGCAGCATAATGACTGGCGCCTACAATGAGCAGTTCTTC. It translates to CASSIMTGAYNEQFF. The chain employs TRBV7-9 and TRBJ2-1; D unclear. Germline CDR1 SEHNR, CDR2 FQNEAQ (reference sequence). There are 15 residues in the CDR3. V was clipped by 5 bases and J by 2 bases, with 13 bases between them.